Each of the 21 T cell receptor beta chains below was sequenced from the same sample in a study of CD8+CD57+ T cells in acquired aplastic anemia. CDR3 and TCR beta VDJ profiling relied on genomic DNA as the template. TCRdb called the reads again in MiXCR, with one record for every CDR3 protein. The sample has just over 400,000 distinct CDR3 sequences; around 68% are singletons. Input material: sorted CD4+, CD8+, or CD8+CD57+ T cells (not recorded which) from PBMCs. The source of these receptors is a human donor in good health, serving as a control.

A single count supports this clonotype. The V call is TRBV4-1, the J call TRBJ2-2, with D possibly matching TRBD2 (5 bases). The V gene's germline CDR1 is MGHRA and CDR2 YSYEKL. The CDR3 is 12 amino acids. DNA for the CDR3: TGCAGCGGCAGAGATGGTTTCGGGGAGCTGTTTTTT. Its translation is CSGRDGFGELFF.

The rearrangement uses TRBV29-1 and TRBJ2-1, with 14 bases that match TRBD2. Germline V gene lookup returns CDR1 SQVTM and CDR2 ANQGSEA. J gave up 7 bases and V 1 base, and 6 bases lay outside the gene matches. The CDR3 consists of 16 residues. CDR3 loop: CSVEAGTSGSVNEQFF. The CDR3 DNA follows: TGCAGCGTTGAAGCCGGGACTAGCGGGAGTGTGAATGAGCAGTTCTTC.

This clonotype has a count of ten or more. The chain recombines TRBV4-3 with TRBJ2-7; tentatively, D is TRBD1 (6 bases). Per germline, CDR1 LGHNA and CDR2 YSLEER. The CDR3 is 16 amino acids. Deletions cut 1 base from V and 1 base from J, with 14 bases between. DNA for the CDR3: TGCGCCAGCAGCCAAGGCCTCCCCCAGGGGTCCTACGAGCAGTACTTC. Its translation: CASSQGLPQGSYEQYF.

The genes are TRBV7-2 and TRBJ2-7; D might be TRBD1 (6 bases). Trimming removed 3 bases from V and 2 bases from J, with 14 bases in between. Looked up from germline, CDR1 is SGHTA and CDR2 is FQGNSA. CDR3 length: 15 amino acids. The CDR3 sequence: CASSLTGLNAYEQYF. Written as DNA, the CDR3 is TGTGCCAGCAGCTTGACAGGCCTAAATGCCTACGAGCAGTACTTC.

The chain uses TRBV10-3 and TRBJ2-3; no clear D. V lost 2 bases and J lost 4, with 10 bases in between. CDR1 is ENHRY, CDR2 SYGVKD, per germline. CDR3 size: 14 residues. CDR3 bases: TGTGCCATCAGTGAGGGGATCTGGGCAGATACGCAGTATTTT. Its translation: CAISEGIWADTQYF.

Comment on this clonotype: Given the absence of the conserved phenylalanine or tryptophan at the CDR3 end, a read error is likely. The DNA is left out, because the CDR3 cannot be placed on it with certainty; the CDR3 is given as TCRdb lists it. The chain employs TRBV7-9 and TRBJ1-2; the table's TRBD1 call for D was not verified on the DNA. Germline CDR1 and CDR2: SEHNR and FQNEAQ (reference sequence). The CDR3 adds up to 13 amino acids, both ends counted. CDR3 sequence: CASTHTGETQYSG.

J is TRBJ2-3 and V is TRBV5-1, with TRBD1 matching 7 bases. CDR1 SGHRS and CDR2 YFSETQ come from the germline V gene. After removal of 4 bases from V and 2 bases from J, the junction contained 7 bases not matched to a gene. The CDR3 length is 15 residues. CDR3 coding DNA: TGCGCCAGCAGCCTTCATGGACAGGACACAGATACGCAGTATTTT. It specifies CASSLHGQDTDTQYF.

This clonotype was counted at least ten times. This sequence joins TRBV3-1 and TRBJ2-1; no clear D. The CDR3 has 15 amino acids. Germline V gene sequence: CDR1 LGHDT, CDR2 YNNKEL (reference sequence). V was clipped by 0 bases and J by 6 bases, with 12 bases between them. The CDR3 DNA sequence: TGTGCCAGCAGCCAAGATATCAGTACCTCCAATGAGCAGTTCTTC. It yields the protein CASSQDISTSNEQFF.

This clonotype has a handful of counts. A single base separates this from a much larger clone, so it may be a read error. J is TRBJ2-3 and V is TRBV4-3; no clear D. This CDR3 has 16 residues. Germline V gene data show CDR1 as LGHNA and CDR2 as YSLEER. The CDR3 DNA sequence: TGCGCCGGCAGCCGCAACTTTGACCCCGGCACAGATACGCAGTATTTT. Encoded protein: CAGSRNFDPGTDTQYF.

This rearrangement joins TRBV7-2 to TRBJ1-6, with a weak D call TRBD1 (5 bases). Trimming cost V 5 bases and J 14 bases, with 31 bases left between them. CDR1 is SGHTA and CDR2 is FQGNSA in the germline V gene. The CDR3 runs to 18 residues. The CDR3 protein is CASSRGGGGGGVLFTLHF. The DNA for the CDR3 is TGTGCCAGCAGCCGAGGCGGGGGGGGGGGAGGCGTTTTGTTTACCCTCCACTTT. Complete variable domain (other parts from reference TRBV7-2 and TRBJ1-6): GAGVSQSPSNKVTEKGKDVELRCDPISGHTALYWYRQSLGQGLEFLIYFQGNSAPDKSGLPSDRFSAERTGGSVSTLTIQRTQQEDSAVYLCASSRGGGGGGVLFTLHFGNGTRLTVT.

A remark on this clonotype: One junction end disagrees with the germline gene, perhaps due to a read error. The chain has TRBV7-2 and TRBJ1-3; D possibly corresponds to TRBD1 (5 bases). CDR3 length: 16 amino acids. CDR1 SGHTA and CDR2 FQGNSA come from the germline V gene. In DNA form, the CDR3 reads TGTGCCAGCAGTAAGGCTGGGCGGGGCTCTGCAAACACCATATATTTT. Its translation is CASSKAGRGSANTIYF. The whole variable domain, remainder taken from reference TRBV7-2 and TRBJ1-3, is GAGVSQSPSNKVTEKGKDVELRCDPISGHTALYWYRQSLGQGLEFLIYFQGNSAPDKSGLPSDRFSAERTGGSVSTLTIQRTQQEDSAVYLCASSKAGRGSANTIYFGEGSWLTVV.

This chain joins TRBV7-2 and TRBJ1-2, with a possible D match to TRBD1 (6 bases). V lost 5 bases and J lost 6, with 16 bases in between. Germline lookup yields CDR1 SGHTA and CDR2 FQGNSA. The CDR3 has 14 residues. CDR3 residues: CASSSRRGGDGYTF. The CDR3, as DNA: TGTGCCAGCAGCAGTCGCAGGGGAGGCGATGGCTACACCTTC.

This sequence joins TRBV20-1 and TRBJ2-5; TRBD2 matches at 8 bases. CDR3 size: 15 residues. Germline V gene sequence: CDR1 DFQATT, CDR2 SNEGSKA (reference sequence). V shed 2 bases and J 4 bases; nucleotides not matched to a gene: 9. CDR3: CSARPTGRGGETQYF. The DNA for the CDR3 is TGCAGTGCTAGACCCACTGGACGGGGGGGAGAGACCCAGTACTTC.

This chain connects TRBV29-1 to TRBJ2-3, with D hard to call. Germline CDR1 reads SQVTM; CDR2 reads ANQGSEA. The CDR3 runs 12 residues. V lost 4 bases, J lost 1 base, and 6 bases lay in between. This chain's CDR3 is CSVVDGTDTQYF. The CDR3 DNA follows: TGCAGCGTTGTGGACGGCACAGATACGCAGTATTTT.

With regard to this clonotype: Its ends do not fully match the called genes, so a read error is possible. The V gene is TRBV11-1, the J gene TRBJ1-5; maybe TRBD1 (6 bases). The CDR3 is made up of 14 amino acids. Germline CDR1 reads SGHAT; CDR2 reads FQDESV (reference sequence). CDR3 DNA: TGCGCCAGCAGCGCCAGGGGACGGCATCAGCCCCAGCATTTT. Amino acid sequence: CASSARGRHQPQHF.

This clonotype was seen ten or more times. The chain links TRBV14 to TRBJ1-1, with a tentative D call TRBD1 (5 bases). Trimming removed 3 bases at V and 5 bases at J, with 10 bases between. The germline gives CDR1 SGHDN, CDR2 FVKESK. The CDR3 loop spans 13 amino acids. CDR3 residues: CASSHYRGTEAFF. Written as DNA, the CDR3 is TGTGCCAGCAGCCACTATCGGGGGACTGAAGCTTTCTTT.

The table lists this clonotype with a few counts. One junction end does not reproduce the germline sequence, and a read error may be involved. The J gene is TRBJ1-5, the V gene TRBV25-1; D ambiguous. Per germline, CDR1 MGHDK and CDR2 SYGVNS. This CDR3 is 16 amino acids long. CDR3 sequence (DNA): TGTGCCAGCAGTGAATTCCGGTCAGGCATAAATCAGCCTCAGCATTTT. Encoded protein: CASSEFRSGINQPQHF.

The gene calls are TRBV9 and TRBJ2-5, with 7 nucleotides matching TRBD2. Germline V CDR1 and CDR2: SGDLS, YYNGEE. The junction had 5 bases not matched to a gene; V was cut back by 1 base and J by 2 bases. The CDR3 totals 15 residues. Here the CDR3 reads CASSVRSSGQETQYF. Here the CDR3 DNA reads TGTGCCAGCAGCGTACGGTCTAGCGGACAAGAGACCCAGTACTTC. Supplemented by reference TRBV9 and TRBJ2-5, the full variable domain reads DSGVTQTPKHLITATGQRVTLRCSPRSGDLSVYWYQQSLDQGLQFLIQYYNGEERAKGNILERFSAQQFPDLHSELNLSSLELGDSALYFCASSVRSSGQETQYFGPGTRLLVL.

This sequence joins TRBV11-1 and TRBJ2-7; 12 nucleotides agree with TRBD2. Germline CDR1 and CDR2: SGHAT and FQDESV (reference sequence). After removal of 5 bases from V and 7 bases from J, the junction contained 9 bases not matched to a gene. This CDR3 spans 15 amino acids. CDR3 sequence: CASSQPGTSGPEQYF. Written as DNA, the CDR3 is TGTGCCAGCAGCCAACCCGGGACTAGCGGGCCGGAGCAGTACTTC.

This clonotype was counted many times. The V call is TRBV9, the J call TRBJ1-3, with a weak D call TRBD1 (6 bases). CDR1 is SGDLS and CDR2 is YYNGEE in the germline V gene. The CDR3 length is 15 residues. V was clipped by 4 bases and J by 4 bases, with 15 bases between them. The CDR3 is CASSPTGTNGNTIYF. CDR3 in DNA: TGTGCCAGCAGCCCGACCGGGACAAACGGAAACACCATATATTTT.

Comment on this clonotype: No DNA is shown, since the ends of the CDR3 on it are uncertain; the CDR3 is the one TCRdb lists. The rearrangement uses TRBV9 and TRBJ1-2. The length of the CDR3 is 15 amino acids, counting both ends. Germline CDR1 and CDR2: SGDLS and YYNGEE. CDR3: CASSVWRLHLRFDTF.